This T cell receptor (beta chain) was recorded in a study of T cell repertoires in cytomegalovirus infection. Across the study: Signatures in public TCR beta sequences pointed to both CMV infection and matching HLA type. Study findings and constraints: Ex vivo responses were dominated by HLA-C-restricted CMV-specific TCR beta clonotypes. Cumulative public TCR beta family frequency identified CMV carriers with the relevant HLA.

Germline V CDR1 and CDR2: MNHEY, SVGAGI. The V end lost 2 bases, the J end lost 1 base, and 12 bases lay between the germline ends. The CDR3 is made up of 15 amino acids. On this clonotype: The antigen remains undetermined.

Via MiXCR, TCRdb re-called the reads, giving one row per CDR3 protein. The sample gives 350,000 to 550,000 distinct CDR3 sequences, roughly a third of which show up once; roughly 13% is in the top ten. The receptor's source is a human donor in good health (CMV status not recorded). Some clones in this sample may be carry-over from other donors' samples. J is TRBJ2-7 and V is TRBV6-5; no definite D call. The sample consisted of PBMCs. CDR3 amino acids: CASSYGPMSSYEQYF. In nucleotides, the CDR3 is TGTGCCAGCAGTTACGGCCCTATGTCGTCCTACGAGCAGTACTTC.